This TCR beta chain was recorded in a study of T cells in Graves' hyperthyroidism and ophthalmopathy. The CDR3 is 15 residues long. CDR1 is MNHNS and CDR2 is SASEGT in the germline V gene. Trimming removed 5 bases from V and 2 bases from J, with 13 bases in between. Study results and caveats: Ophthalmopathy and stable hyperthyroidism were separated by a 13 V-J model. Among thyroid clonotypes expanded above 0.001, most also appeared in blood.

This clonotype was seen a handful of times. Its target is not known. Graves' hyperthyroidism without ophthalmopathy progression within 18 months was termed stable. 9.5 to 10 ml fresh peripheral blood yielded the PBMCs. Regions amplified from RNA transcripts were the TCR beta CDR3 regions. During a first-round RT-PCR of the TCR CDR3, the HTBI primer set was used. One entry per CDR3 protein, called by TCRdb with MiXCR from the multiplex PCR reads. The sample includes roughly 660,000 distinct CDR3 sequences, approximately 15% of them seen just once. The chain carries TRBV6-1 and TRBJ2-1; D unresolved. This clonotype originated in a man aged 45-65 years with Graves' hyperthyroidism. Sequencing was carried out using blood. The CDR3 DNA follows: TGTGCCAGCAGTCTGCTCCCGCTGGCCTACAATGAGCAGTTCTTC. Translated: CASSLLPLAYNEQFF.